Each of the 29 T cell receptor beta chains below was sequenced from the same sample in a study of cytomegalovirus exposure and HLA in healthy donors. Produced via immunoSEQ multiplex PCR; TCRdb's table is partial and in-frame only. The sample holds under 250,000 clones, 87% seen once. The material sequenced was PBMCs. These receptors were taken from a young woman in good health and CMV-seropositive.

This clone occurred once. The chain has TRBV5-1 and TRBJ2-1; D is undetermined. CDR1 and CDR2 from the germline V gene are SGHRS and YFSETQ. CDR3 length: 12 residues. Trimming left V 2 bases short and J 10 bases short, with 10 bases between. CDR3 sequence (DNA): TGCGCCAGCAGCTTATCAAGCACCGAGCAGTTCTTC. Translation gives CASSLSSTEQFF.

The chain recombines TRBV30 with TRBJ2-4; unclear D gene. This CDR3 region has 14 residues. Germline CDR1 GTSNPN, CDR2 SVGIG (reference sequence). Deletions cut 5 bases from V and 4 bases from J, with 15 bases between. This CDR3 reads CAWALRQWKNIQYF. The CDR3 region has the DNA TGTGCCTGGGCCTTGCGGCAGTGGAAAAACATTCAGTACTTC.

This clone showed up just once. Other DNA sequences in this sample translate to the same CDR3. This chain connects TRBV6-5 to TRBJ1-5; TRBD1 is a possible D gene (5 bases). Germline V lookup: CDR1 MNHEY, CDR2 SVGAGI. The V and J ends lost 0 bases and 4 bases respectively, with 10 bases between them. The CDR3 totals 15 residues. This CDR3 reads CASSYSGGYNQPQHF. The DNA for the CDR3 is TGTGCCAGCAGTTACTCGGGGGGTTATAATCAGCCCCAGCATTTT.

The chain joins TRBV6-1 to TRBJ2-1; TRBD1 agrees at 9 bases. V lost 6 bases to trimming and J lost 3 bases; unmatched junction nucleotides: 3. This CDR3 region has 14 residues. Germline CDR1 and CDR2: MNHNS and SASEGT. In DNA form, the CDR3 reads TGTGCCAGCAGCGGGACAGGGAGCTACAATGAGCAGTTCTTC. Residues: CASSGTGSYNEQFF.

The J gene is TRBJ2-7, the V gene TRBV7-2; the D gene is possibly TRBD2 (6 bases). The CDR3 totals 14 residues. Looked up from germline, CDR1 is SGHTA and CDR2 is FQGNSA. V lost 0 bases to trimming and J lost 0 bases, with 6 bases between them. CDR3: CASSLARGSYEQYF. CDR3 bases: TGTGCCAGCAGCTTAGCGCGGGGCTCCTACGAGCAGTACTTC.

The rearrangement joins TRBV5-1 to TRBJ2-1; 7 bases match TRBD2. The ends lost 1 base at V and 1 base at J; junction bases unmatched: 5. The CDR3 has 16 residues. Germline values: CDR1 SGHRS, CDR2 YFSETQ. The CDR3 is CASSLTSARSYNEQFF. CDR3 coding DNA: TGCGCCAGCAGCTTGACTAGCGCACGGTCCTACAATGAGCAGTTCTTC.

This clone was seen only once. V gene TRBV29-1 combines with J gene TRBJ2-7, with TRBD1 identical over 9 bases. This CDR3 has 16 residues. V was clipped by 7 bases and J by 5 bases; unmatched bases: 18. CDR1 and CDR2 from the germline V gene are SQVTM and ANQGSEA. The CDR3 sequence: CSAKGFWDRDQDEQYF. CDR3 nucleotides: TGCAGCGCGAAAGGGTTTTGGGACAGGGATCAGGACGAGCAGTACTTC.

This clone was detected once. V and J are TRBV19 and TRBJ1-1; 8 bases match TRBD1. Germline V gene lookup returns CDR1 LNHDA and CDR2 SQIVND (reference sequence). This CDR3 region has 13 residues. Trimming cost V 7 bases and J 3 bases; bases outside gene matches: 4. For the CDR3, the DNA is TGTGCCAGTATCCCACAGGGGGACACTGAAGCTTTCTTT. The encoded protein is CASIPQGDTEAFF.

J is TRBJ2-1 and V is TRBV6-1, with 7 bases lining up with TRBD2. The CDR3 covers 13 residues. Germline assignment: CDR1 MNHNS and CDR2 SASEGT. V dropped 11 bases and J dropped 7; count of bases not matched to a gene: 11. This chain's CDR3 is CAGSAGGGNEQFF. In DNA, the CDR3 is TGTGCCGGATCTGCCGGGGGAGGGAATGAGCAGTTCTTC.

The CDR3 nucleotides read TGTGCCAGCAGCCCGATATTTAGGAGGGCGAGGGAATTCTCGGCCAAAAACATTCAGTACTTC. Its translation is CASSPIFRRAREFSAKNIQYF. The chain carries TRBV12-1 and TRBJ2-4; the table's D call of TRBD2 was not tested on the DNA. TRBV12-1 is assigned pseudogene status. This CDR3 has 21 amino acids.

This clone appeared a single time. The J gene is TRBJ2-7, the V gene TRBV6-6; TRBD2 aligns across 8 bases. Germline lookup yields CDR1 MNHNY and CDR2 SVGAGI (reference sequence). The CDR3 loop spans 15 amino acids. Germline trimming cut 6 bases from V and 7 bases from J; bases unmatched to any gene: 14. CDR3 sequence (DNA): TGTGCCAGCAGCCTCATGACTAGCGTCGGTGTAGAGCAGTACTTC. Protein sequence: CASSLMTSVGVEQYF.

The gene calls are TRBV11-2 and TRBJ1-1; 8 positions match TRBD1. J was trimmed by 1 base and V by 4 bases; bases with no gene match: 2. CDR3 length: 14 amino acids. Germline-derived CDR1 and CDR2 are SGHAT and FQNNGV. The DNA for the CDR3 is TGTGCCAGCAGCTCAGGGGGCGCGAACACTGAAGCTTTCTTT. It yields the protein CASSSGGANTEAFF.

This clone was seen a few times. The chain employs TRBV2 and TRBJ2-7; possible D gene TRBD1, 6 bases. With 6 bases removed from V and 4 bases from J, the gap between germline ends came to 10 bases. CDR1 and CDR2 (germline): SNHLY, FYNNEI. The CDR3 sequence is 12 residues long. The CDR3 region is CASSMTGYEQYF. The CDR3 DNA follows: TGTGCCAGCAGCATGACAGGATACGAGCAGTACTTC.

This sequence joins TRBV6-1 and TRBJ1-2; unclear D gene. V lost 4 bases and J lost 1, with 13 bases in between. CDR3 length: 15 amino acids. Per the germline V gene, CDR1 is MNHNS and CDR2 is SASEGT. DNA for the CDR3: TGTGCCAGCAGTGCCACGTCACAGAGTAACTATGGCTACACCTTC. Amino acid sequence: CASSATSQSNYGYTF.

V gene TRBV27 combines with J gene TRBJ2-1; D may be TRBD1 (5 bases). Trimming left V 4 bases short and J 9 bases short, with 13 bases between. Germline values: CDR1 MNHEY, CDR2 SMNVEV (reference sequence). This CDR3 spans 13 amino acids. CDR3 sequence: CASSSQSQGEQFF. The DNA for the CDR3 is TGTGCCAGCAGTTCCCAGAGTCAGGGTGAGCAGTTCTTC.

CDR3 nucleotide sequence: TGTGCCAGCAGCTTAAGTGAGAACTATGGCTACACCTTC. Translating it yields CASSLSENYGYTF. V and J are TRBV5-5 and TRBJ1-2, with D uncertain. V lost 2 bases and J lost 2, with 7 bases in between. CDR3 length: 13 amino acids. Germline CDR1 is SGHKS and CDR2 is YYEKEE (reference sequence).

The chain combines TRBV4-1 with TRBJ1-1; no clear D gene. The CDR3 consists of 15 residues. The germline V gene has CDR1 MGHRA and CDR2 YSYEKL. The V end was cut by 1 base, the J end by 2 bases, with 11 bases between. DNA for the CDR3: TGCGCCAGCAGCCAAGGGAAGGAGGGAAACACTGAAGCTTTCTTT. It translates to CASSQGKEGNTEAFF.

This CDR3 is CASTQGGPRYEQYF. DNA of the CDR3: TGTGCCAGCACCCAAGGCGGGCCTCGCTACGAGCAGTACTTC. The chain uses TRBV7-8 and TRBJ2-7, with TRBD2 as a possible D gene (5 bases). CDR3 length equals 14 residues. Trimming shortened V by 7 bases and J by 3 bases, and 16 bases separated the two germline ends. Per germline, CDR1 SGHVS and CDR2 FQNEAQ. The whole variable domain, filled in from reference TRBV7-8 and TRBJ2-7, reads GAGVSQSPRYKVAKRGQDVALRCDPISGHVSLFWYQQALGQGPEFLTYFQNEAQLDKSGLPSDRFFAERPEGSVSTLKIQRTQQEDSAVYLCASTQGGPRYEQYFGPGTRLTVT.

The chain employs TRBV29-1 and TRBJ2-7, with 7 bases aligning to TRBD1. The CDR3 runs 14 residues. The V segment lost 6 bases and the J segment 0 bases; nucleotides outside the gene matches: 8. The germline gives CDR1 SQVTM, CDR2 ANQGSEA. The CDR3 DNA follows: TGCAGCGTAACTCGGGACAGTAGCTCCTACGAGCAGTACTTC. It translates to CSVTRDSSSYEQYF.

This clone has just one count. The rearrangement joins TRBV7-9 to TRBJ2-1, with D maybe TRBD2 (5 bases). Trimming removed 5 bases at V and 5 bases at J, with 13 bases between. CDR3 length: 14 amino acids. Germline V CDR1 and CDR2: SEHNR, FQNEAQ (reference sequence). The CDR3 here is CASSLTGINNEQFF. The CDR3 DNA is TGTGCCAGCAGCCTAACCGGGATAAACAATGAGCAGTTCTTC.

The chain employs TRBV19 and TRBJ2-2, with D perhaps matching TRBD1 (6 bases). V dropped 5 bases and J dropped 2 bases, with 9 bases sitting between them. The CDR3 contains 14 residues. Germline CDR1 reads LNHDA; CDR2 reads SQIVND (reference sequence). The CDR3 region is CASSPQGNTGELFF. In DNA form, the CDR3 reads TGTGCCAGTAGTCCACAGGGAAACACCGGGGAGCTGTTTTTT.

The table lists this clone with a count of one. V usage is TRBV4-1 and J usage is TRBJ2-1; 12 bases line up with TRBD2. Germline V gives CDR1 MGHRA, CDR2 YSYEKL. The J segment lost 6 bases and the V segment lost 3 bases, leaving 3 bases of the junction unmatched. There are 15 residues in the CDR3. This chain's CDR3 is CASSHASGRANEQFF. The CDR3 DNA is TGCGCCAGCAGCCACGCTAGCGGGAGGGCCAATGAGCAGTTCTTC.

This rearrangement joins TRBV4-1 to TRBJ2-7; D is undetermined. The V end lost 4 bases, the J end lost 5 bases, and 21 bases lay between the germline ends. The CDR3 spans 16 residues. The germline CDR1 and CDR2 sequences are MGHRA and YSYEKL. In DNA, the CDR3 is TGCGCCAGCAGCCCCGCCCCGTTTGCGCTATCCAACGAGCAGTACTTC. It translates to CASSPAPFALSNEQYF.

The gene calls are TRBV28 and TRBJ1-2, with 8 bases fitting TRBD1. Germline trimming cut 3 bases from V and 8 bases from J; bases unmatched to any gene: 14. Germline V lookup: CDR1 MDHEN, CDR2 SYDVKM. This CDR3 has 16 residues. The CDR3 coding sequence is TGTGCCAGCAGTTTGCCTACAAAGACAGGGGATGGAGGCTACACCTTC. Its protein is CASSLPTKTGDGGYTF.

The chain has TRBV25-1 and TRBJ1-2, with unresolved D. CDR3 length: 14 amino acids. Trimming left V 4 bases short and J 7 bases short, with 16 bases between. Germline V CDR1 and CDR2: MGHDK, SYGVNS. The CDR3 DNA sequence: TGTGCCAGCAGTGGCCCCCAGATGTTTTCTGGCTACACCTTC. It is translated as CASSGPQMFSGYTF.

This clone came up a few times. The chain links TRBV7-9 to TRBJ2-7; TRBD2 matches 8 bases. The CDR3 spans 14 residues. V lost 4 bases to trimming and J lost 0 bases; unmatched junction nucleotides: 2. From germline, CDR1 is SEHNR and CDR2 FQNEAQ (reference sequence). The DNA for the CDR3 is TGTGCCAGCAGCTCAACTAGCGGCTCCTACGAGCAGTACTTC. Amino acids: CASSSTSGSYEQYF.

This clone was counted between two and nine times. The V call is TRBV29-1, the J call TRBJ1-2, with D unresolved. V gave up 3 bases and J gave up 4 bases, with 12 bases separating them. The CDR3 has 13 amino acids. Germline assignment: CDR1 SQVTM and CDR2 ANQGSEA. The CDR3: CSVEVGSLYGYTF. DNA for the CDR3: TGCAGCGTTGAGGTCGGTAGTCTCTATGGCTACACCTTC.

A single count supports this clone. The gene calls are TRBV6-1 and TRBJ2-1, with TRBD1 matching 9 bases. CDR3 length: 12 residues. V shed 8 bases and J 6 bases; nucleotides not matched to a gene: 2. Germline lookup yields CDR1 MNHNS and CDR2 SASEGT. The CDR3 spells CASGGQGNEQFF. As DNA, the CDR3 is TGTGCCAGCGGGGGACAGGGCAATGAGCAGTTCTTC.

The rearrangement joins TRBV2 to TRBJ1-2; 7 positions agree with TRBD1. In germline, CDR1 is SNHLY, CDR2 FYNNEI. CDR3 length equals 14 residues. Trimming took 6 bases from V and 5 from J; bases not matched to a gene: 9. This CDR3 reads CASRMTGNDYGYTF. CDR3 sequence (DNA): TGTGCCAGCAGAATGACAGGGAATGATTATGGCTACACCTTC.